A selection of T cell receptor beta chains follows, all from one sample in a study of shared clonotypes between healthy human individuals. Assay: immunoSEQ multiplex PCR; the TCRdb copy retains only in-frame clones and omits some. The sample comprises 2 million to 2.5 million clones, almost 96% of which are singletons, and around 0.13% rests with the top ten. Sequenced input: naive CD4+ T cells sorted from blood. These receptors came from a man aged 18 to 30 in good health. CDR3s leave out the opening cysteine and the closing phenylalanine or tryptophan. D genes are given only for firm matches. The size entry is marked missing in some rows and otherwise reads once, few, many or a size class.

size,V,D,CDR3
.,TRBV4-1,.,ASSRPGGQGNIQY
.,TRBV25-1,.,ASSESQGYEQY
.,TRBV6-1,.,ASSERGYDAF
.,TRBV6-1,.,ASSSAGSGNTIY
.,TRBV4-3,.,ASSQEFQSTYEQY
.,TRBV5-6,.,ASSLRGMNTEAF
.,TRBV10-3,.,AINSGSGVSEAF
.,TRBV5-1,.,ASSAITDYGYT
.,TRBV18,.,ASSPQAAASEPQH
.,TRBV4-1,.,ASSPRDAAYEQY
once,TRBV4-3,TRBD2,ASSQGASGSSYNEQF
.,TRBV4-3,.,ASSPTLDGTYNEQF
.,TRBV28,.,ASSSDTTASNYGYT
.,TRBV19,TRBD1,ASSNLQGSRNSPLH
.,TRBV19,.,ASSVTPGNTIY
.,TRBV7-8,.,ASSLIGPETQY
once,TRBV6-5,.,ASSETSGANVLT
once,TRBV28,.,ASSFRTAIYGYT
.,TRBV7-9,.,ASSSYLREVNTGELF
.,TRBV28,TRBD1,ASSPTTGARSQPQH
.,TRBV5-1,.,ASSFGGPGETQY
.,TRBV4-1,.,ASSHSGATNEKLF
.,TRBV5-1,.,ASSPGNSGQETQY
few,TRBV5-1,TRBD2,ASSWSTSGGTNEQF
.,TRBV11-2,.,ASEKSYNEQF